This TCR beta chain was documented in a study of shared clonotypes between healthy human individuals. Study in general: Researchers drew samples from a couple of women and a few men aged 18 to 49.

The repertoire was sequenced with immunoSEQ multiplex PCR; TCRdb's copy has only in-frame clones and lacks some. This sample carries about 1 million clones, about 80% of them seen once, and the ten largest clones take 1.2% to 1.5%. Sequenced material: memory CD4+ T cells sorted from blood. Subset given: CD45RA-negative fraction. The source is a man aged 18 to 29 in good health.

The CDR3 nucleotides read TGTGCCAGCGGGGGTGAGCCCCAGCATTTT. It translates to CASGGEPQHF. The chain has TRBV9 and TRBJ1-5; a possible D gene is TRBD1 (5 bases). V lost 7 bases to trimming and J lost 8 bases, with 7 bases between them. The germline gives CDR1 SGDLS, CDR2 YYNGEE. This CDR3 spans 10 amino acids.